This is a list of T cell receptor beta chains from one sample in a study of blood T cell repertoires in COVID-19. TCRdb keeps only in-frame clones here, not all; method: immunoSEQ multiplex PCR. The repertoire holds around 250,000 clones, about 80% seen once, with about 15% in the top ten. Source material: PBMCs or T cells enriched from blood (not recorded which). The source is a man aged 35 to 55 who had recovered from COVID-19. The CDR3 runs from the conserved cysteine through the conserved F or W. A D gene is named only where the DNA matches it firmly. Only part of the rows carry a size: once, few, many, or a class if the clone is expanded.

d_gene	abundance	len	v_gene	j_gene	CDR3nt	CDR3aa
-	-	15	TRBV5-1	TRBJ2-7	TGCGCCAGCAGGAAAGGGGCGGACCTCTCCTACGAGCAGTACTTC	CASRKGADLSYEQYF
TRBD2	once	16	TRBV5-1	TRBJ2-3	TGCGCCAGCAGCTTGGGGCGGGGGGCCCCTGAAGATACGCAGTATTTT	CASSLGRGAPEDTQYF
TRBD1	-	15	TRBV3-1/TRBV3-2	TRBJ2-2	TGTGCCAGCAGCCTAAACAGGGGTAGAACCGGGGAGCTGTTTTTT	CASSLNRGRTGELFF
-	-	11	TRBV29-1	TRBJ2-3	TGCAGCGTTGATTTTCTAGATACGCAGTATTTT	CSVDFLDTQYF
-	-	14	TRBV2	TRBJ2-1	TGTGCCAGGAACGTCCATCTCAGGGACAATGAGCAGTTCTTC	CARNVHLRDNEQFF
TRBD2	-	15	TRBV19	TRBJ2-1	TGTGCCAGTAGTATCACGGCGGGGGTTTACAATGAGCAGTTCTTC	CASSITAGVYNEQFF
TRBD1	few	15	TRBV7-9	TRBJ1-2	TGTGCCAGCAGCTCCGGGACAGGGGGCGTCTATGGCTACACCTTC	CASSSGTGGVYGYTF
TRBD2	-	12	TRBV5-1	TRBJ2-1	TGCGCCAGCAGCACCCGGACTAGCAGGCAGTTCTTC	CASSTRTSRQFF
-	-	14	TRBV11-1	TRBJ2-4	TGTGCCAGCAGCTTAGGGTCAGTAAAAAACATTCAGTACTTC	CASSLGSVKNIQYF
-	-	15	TRBV7-3	TRBJ2-1	TGTGCCAGCAGCTCCGCGGGCAATTCCCCTAATGAGCAGTTCTTC	CASSSAGNSPNEQFF
-	-	11	TRBV25-1	TRBJ1-1	TGTGCCAGCGACGCGGGGGGGAAAGCTTTCTTT	CASDAGGKAFF
TRBD2	-	14	TRBV2	TRBJ2-2	TGTGCCAGCATTAGCGGGAGGGGAACCGGGGAGCTGTTTTTT	CASISGRGTGELFF
TRBD1	-	13	TRBV7-7	TRBJ2-5	TGTGCCAGCAGCTTAAACAGGGGTGAGACCCAGTACTTC	CASSLNRGETQYF
-	-	14	TRBV30	TRBJ1-5	TGTGCCTGGAGTTCCCCCGGGGGGGGTCAGCCCCAGCATTTT	CAWSSPGGGQPQHF
TRBD1	once	14	TRBV5-1	TRBJ1-1	TGCGCCAGCAGCGCGGGACAGGGGAGGACTGAAGCTTTCTTT	CASSAGQGRTEAFF
-	-	15	TRBV18	TRBJ1-6	TGTGCCAGCTCACCCGTTAGGGGCCCCAATTCACCCCTCCACTTT	CASSPVRGPNSPLHF